This T cell receptor (beta chain) was documented in a study of shared clonotypes between healthy human individuals. Germline V gene lookup returns CDR1 LNHDA and CDR2 SQIVND (reference sequence). Trimming took off 6 bases at V and 6 bases at J, with 20 bases between the two ends. The CDR3 is 15 amino acids. About this clone: Antigen unknown.

Some clones are missing from TCRdb's copy, which holds only in-frame ones; the method was immunoSEQ multiplex PCR. Of a few million clones in the sample, over 85% were seen once. Points from the study as a whole: Across a handful of donors, naive CD4 shared 4.5% to 6%, naive CD8 under 4%, memory CD4 roughly 2.1%, memory CD8 around 0.36%. Across subsets, estimated richness was generally greater for naive than for memory populations.

This TCR was sampled from a man between 18 and 29 years old in good health. J is TRBJ1-2 and V is TRBV19; tentative D call: TRBD1 (5 bases). Sequenced: naive CD4+ T cells sorted from blood. Subset reported: CD45RA+ positively selected. The CDR3 is CASSRQGRVDHGYTF. The CDR3 DNA is TGTGCCAGTAGCCGTCAGGGCAGGGTGGATCATGGCTACACCTTC.